The rows below give T cell receptor beta chains drawn from one sample of a study of cytomegalovirus exposure and HLA in healthy donors. Only in-frame clones appear in the TCRdb table, and some are missing; sequencing was by immunoSEQ multiplex PCR. Here the sample spans about 240,000 clones, approximately 81% being singletons. The sample taken for sequencing was PBMCs. Receptors were obtained from a girl aged 2 to 10 in good health and CMV-seronegative. Both conserved end residues are part of each CDR3. Fields, in order: V gene, D gene, J gene, clone size, CDR3 protein, CDR3 DNA. The D gene is left open where the match is weak. Where a row states a size, it is once, few, many or the class of an expanded clone; other rows omit it.

V: TRBV27; D: TRBD2; J: TRBJ2-1; size: -; CDR3: CASSLTVRGGRNEQFF; DNA: TGTGCCAGCAGTCTAACTGTGCGGGGGGGCCGTAATGAGCAGTTCTTC
V: TRBV11-3; D: -; J: TRBJ2-1; size: -; CDR3: CASSVLLGEQFF; DNA: TGTGCCAGCAGCGTGCTACTAGGTGAGCAGTTCTTC
V: TRBV7-6; D: -; J: TRBJ2-1; size: -; CDR3: CASSLRGGTNEQFF; DNA: TGTGCCAGCAGCTTAAGGGGCGGAACCAATGAGCAGTTCTTC
V: TRBV11-2; D: TRBD1; J: TRBJ1-2; size: -; CDR3: CASSLEGTGPLYGYTF; DNA: TGTGCCAGCAGCTTAGAGGGGACAGGGCCTCTCTATGGCTACACCTTC
V: TRBV5-1; D: TRBD2; J: TRBJ2-7; size: -; CDR3: CASSISGSPYEQYF; DNA: TGCGCCAGCAGCATTAGCGGGAGTCCCTACGAGCAGTACTTC
V: TRBV2; D: -; J: TRBJ1-1; size: -; CDR3: CASSAAVNTEAFF; DNA: TGTGCCAGCAGTGCCGCAGTAAACACTGAAGCTTTCTTT
V: TRBV4-2; D: -; J: TRBJ2-1; size: -; CDR3: CASSQGVSTEYYNEQFF; DNA: TGTGCCAGCAGCCAAGGCGTATCGACAGAATATTACAATGAGCAGTTCTTC
V: TRBV5-1; D: -; J: TRBJ2-2; size: few; CDR3: CASSLVLGTSTGELFF; DNA: TGCGCCAGCAGCTTGGTACTCGGGACATCCACCGGGGAGCTGTTTTTT
V: TRBV4-1; D: -; J: TRBJ2-7; size: -; CDR3: CASSQETGRYYEQYF; DNA: TGCGCCAGCAGCCAAGAGACAGGGAGGTATTACGAGCAGTACTTC
V: TRBV5-8; D: TRBD1; J: TRBJ1-2; size: -; CDR3: CASSRGQGVYGYTF; DNA: TGTGCCAGCAGCCGTGGACAGGGAGTATATGGCTACACCTTC
V: TRBV2; D: TRBD2; J: TRBJ2-1; size: -; CDR3: CASRLAETYNEQFF; DNA: TGTGCCAGCAGGCTAGCGGAGACCTACAATGAGCAGTTCTTC
V: TRBV7-8; D: -; J: TRBJ2-7; size: once; CDR3: CASSLVILVGNEQYF; DNA: TGTGCCAGCAGCTTAGTAATTCTGGTCGGGAACGAGCAGTACTTC
V: TRBV2; D: -; J: TRBJ2-1; size: -; CDR3: CASRVPYGNEQFF; DNA: TGTGCCAGCAGGGTTCCGTACGGCAATGAGCAGTTCTTC
V: TRBV5-8; D: -; J: TRBJ2-3; size: -; CDR3: CASSPPGTQYF; DNA: TGTGCCAGCAGCCCCCCCGGTACGCAGTATTTT
V: TRBV12-2; D: -; J: TRBJ2-3; size: -; CDR3: CASRFGLGQGFGWSDTQYF; DNA: TGTGCAAGTCGCTTCGGACTAGGGCAGGGGTTTGGGTGGTCAGATACGCAGTATTTT
V: TRBV6-5; D: -; J: TRBJ2-7; size: -; CDR3: CASSYSRINGAYEQYF; DNA: TGTGCCAGCAGTTACTCGAGGATAAACGGCGCCTACGAGCAGTACTTC
V: TRBV6-1; D: -; J: TRBJ2-7; size: -; CDR3: CASSVPNRVHYEQYF; DNA: TGTGCCAGCAGTGTACCGAACAGGGTCCACTACGAGCAGTACTTC
V: TRBV4-2; D: TRBD2; J: TRBJ2-1; size: -; CDR3: CASSQDPGGPNNEQFF; DNA: TGTGCCAGCAGCCAAGATCCGGGGGGGCCCAACAATGAGCAGTTCTTC